Listed below are T cell receptor beta chains from one sample, sequenced in a study of regulatory T cells in long-lasting Graves disease. One entry per CDR3 protein, called by TCRdb with MiXCR from the multiplex PCR reads. The sample includes approximately 250,000 distinct CDR3 sequences, about 17% of them seen just once. This specimen was peripheral blood mononuclear cells (PBMCs), taken at new diagnosis, from a patient treated with antithyroid drugs. The receptors here all came from a female donor with Graves disease. CDR3s include the opening cysteine and the closing phenylalanine or tryptophan. Fields, in order: J gene, D gene, V gene, clone size, CDR3 length, CDR3 DNA, CDR3 protein. D genes are given only for firm matches. Size tells how often a clone was seen (once, few, many) or the class of an expanded clone, and some rows leave it out.

TRBJ1-1	TRBD1	TRBV18	many	16	TGTGCCAGCTCACCAAGGGCAGGGGGTTGGGGCACTGAAGCTTTCTTT	CASSPRAGGWGTEAFF
TRBJ1-2	.	TRBV28	many	14	TGTGCCAGCTTACGATTCGAACGGGGCGATGGCTACACCTTC	CASLRFERGDGYTF
TRBJ2-1	TRBD2	TRBV20-1	many	15	TGCAGTGGGTACCTCGGGCGGGAGGGCCGTGATGAGCAGTTCTTC	CSGYLGREGRDEQFF
TRBJ2-1	TRBD1	TRBV6-1	.	16	TGTGCCAGCAGTGACCTTGCGGACAGGACCTACAATGAGCAGTTCTTC	CASSDLADRTYNEQFF
TRBJ1-5	.	TRBV19	many	14	TGTGCCAGTAACACGGGCGAAAGCAATCAGCCCCAGCATTTT	CASNTGESNQPQHF
TRBJ2-3	.	TRBV11-2	.	14	TGTGCCAGCAGCCCCGTCGGACACACAGATACGCAGTATTTT	CASSPVGHTDTQYF
TRBJ1-4	TRBD1	TRBV2	.	15	TGTGCCAGCAGACAACGACAGGGGATCTCTGAAAAACTGTTTTTT	CASRQRQGISEKLFF
TRBJ1-5	.	TRBV7-2	many	15	TGTGCCAGCAGCTTAGCGGTTGGGTACAATCAGCCCCAGCATTTT	CASSLAVGYNQPQHF
TRBJ2-1	TRBD2	TRBV19	.	15	TGTGCCAGTAGCCGAGTAGCGGGAGGGCCTAATAAGCAGTTCTTC	CASSRVAGGPNKQFF
TRBJ2-1	TRBD2	TRBV2	.	15	TGTGCCAGCAGCGACACGGGGGGGGCCTACAATGAGCAGTTCTTC	CASSDTGGAYNEQFF
TRBJ2-2	.	TRBV20-1	.	15	TGCAGTGCCAAAATATGGGACTCTTTCGGCGGGGAGCTGTTTTTT	CSAKIWDSFGGELFF
TRBJ1-6	.	TRBV27	many	13	TGTGCCAGCAGACCTCAGGGGCATTCACCCCTCCACTTT	CASRPQGHSPLHF
TRBJ1-4	.	TRBV12-3/TRBV12-4	many	14	TGTGCCAGCAGTTTGGTTCGGGGTGGTGAAAAACTGTTTTTT	CASSLVRGGEKLFF
TRBJ2-1	TRBD1	TRBV7-6	few	16	TGTGCCAGCAGCTTGACGGACAGGGAAGCCTACAATGAGCAGTTCTTC	CASSLTDREAYNEQFF
TRBJ1-2	TRBD1	TRBV25-1	many	16	TGTGCCAGCAGTGAATATCTGACAGGGGGCAACTATGGCTACACCTTC	CASSEYLTGGNYGYTF
TRBJ2-7	.	TRBV19	many	11	TGTGCCAGTAGTACCGGCTACGAGCAGTACTTC	CASSTGYEQYF
TRBJ1-3	TRBD1	TRBV28	.	16	TGTGCCAGCAGTTTCCGGGGACAGGGGAGTGGAAACACCATATATTTT	CASSFRGQGSGNTIYF
TRBJ1-2	TRBD1	TRBV10-3	few	18	TGTGCCATCAGGCCCCGGGACAGGGGCAGACTCTTGAGGTATGGCTACACCTTC	CAIRPRDRGRLLRYGYTF
TRBJ2-2	.	TRBV11-3	many	20	TGTGCCAGCAGCTTAGATGGCGTGTGGGGGCAAGTGGGGAACACCGGGGAGCTGTTTTTT	CASSLDGVWGQVGNTGELFF
TRBJ2-5	TRBD2	TRBV30	.	15	TGTGCCTGGAGTGTAACTAGCGGAGTAAGGGAGACCCAGTACTTC	CAWSVTSGVRETQYF
TRBJ2-5	TRBD1	TRBV24-1	many	13	TGTGCCACCGGGACAGGGGGATCAGAGACCCAGTACTTC	CATGTGGSETQYF
TRBJ1-1	.	TRBV19	.	13	TGTGCCAGTAGGGCAGGAAAGAACACTGAAGCTTTCTTT	CASRAGKNTEAFF
TRBJ1-5	TRBD1	TRBV20-1	many	12	TGCAGTGTAGGGCAGGGGGGTCAGCCCCAGCATTTT	CSVGQGGQPQHF
TRBJ1-2	.	TRBV16	many	13	TGTGCCAGCAGCCAATCTGATGGAGATGGCTACACCTTC	CASSQSDGDGYTF
TRBJ1-2	TRBD1	TRBV27	.	13	TGTGCCAGCAAGTCAGAGACAGGGGAGGGCTACACCTTC	CASKSETGEGYTF
TRBJ2-7	TRBD2	TRBV6-2/TRBV6-3	.	16	TGTGCCAGCAGCACCAGACTAGCGGGAAACTCCTACGAGCAGTACTTC	CASSTRLAGNSYEQYF
TRBJ1-6	TRBD1	TRBV10-3	many	15	TGTGCCATCAGTGAGTCAGCAGGGGGCTATTCACCCCTCCACTTT	CAISESAGGYSPLHF
TRBJ1-1	TRBD1	TRBV10-3	many	15	TGTGCCATCAGTGAGTTGGGACAGGGGAGCACTGAAGCTTTCTTT	CAISELGQGSTEAFF
TRBJ2-5	.	TRBV19	.	12	TGTGCCAGTCATAGAGACGTGGAGACCCAGTACTTC	CASHRDVETQYF
TRBJ2-1	.	TRBV20-1	.	15	TGCAGTGCTACTCGATTAGGGGGGGGGGGGAATGAGCAGTTCTTC	CSATRLGGGGNEQFF
TRBJ1-2	.	TRBV12-3/TRBV12-4	.	16	TGTGCCAGCAGTGGGGGCGGGGGGCGAAGGAACTATGGCTACACCTTC	CASSGGGGRRNYGYTF
TRBJ2-3	TRBD2	TRBV9	.	15	TGTGCCAGCAGCAGCGGGAGGGCCCCCTCAGATACGCAGTATTTT	CASSSGRAPSDTQYF
TRBJ2-1	TRBD2	TRBV7-6	many	18	TGTGCCAGCAGCCCATCCCCCGGGGGGAGAGCGGCCTACAATGAGCAGTTCTTC	CASSPSPGGRAAYNEQFF
TRBJ2-5	.	TRBV24-1	many	13	TGTGCCACCAGCGATGGGGACCAAGAGACCCAGTACTTC	CATSDGDQETQYF
TRBJ2-1	.	TRBV18	many	16	TGTGCCAGCTCACCACAGTCCCTCCGCTCCTACAATGAGCAGTTCTTC	CASSPQSLRSYNEQFF
TRBJ2-1	TRBD1	TRBV29-1	few	16	TGCAGCGTTGAGCCCGGGACAGGGAGCTCCTGCAATGAGCAGTTCTTC	CSVEPGTGSSCNEQFF
TRBJ2-2	TRBD2	TRBV11-2	.	17	TGTGCCAGCAGCTCCCGGGCGACTAGCGGGAGTTCCGGGGAGCTGTTTTTT	CASSSRATSGSSGELFF
TRBJ1-2	TRBD1	TRBV28	.	13	TGTGCCAGCAGCTTCCAGGGGGGGGGGGGCTACACCTTC	CASSFQGGGGYTF
TRBJ2-3	TRBD2	TRBV6-1	.	15	TGTGCCAGCAGTCCTCTAGCGGAGCCGAGGGATACGCAGTATTTT	CASSPLAEPRDTQYF
TRBJ2-3	.	TRBV10-3	many	14	TGTGCCAGCCGGGGAGACAGTAGCACAGATACGCAGTATTTT	CASRGDSSTDTQYF
TRBJ2-2	TRBD2	TRBV7-8	many	17	TGTGCCAGCAGCCCTATGACTAGCGGGAGCGTCCACGGGGAGCTGTTTTTT	CASSPMTSGSVHGELFF
TRBJ2-7	TRBD2	TRBV20-1	many	15	TGCAGTGCTAGAGATGTGGCGGGAGCGGTAGGTGAGCAGTACTTC	CSARDVAGAVGEQYF
TRBJ2-2	.	TRBV7-3	many	16	TGTGCCAGCAGCCTTGGGACCGGGATGGGCACCGGGGAGCTGTTTTTT	CASSLGTGMGTGELFF
TRBJ2-5	TRBD2	TRBV3-1	many	16	TGTGCCAGCAGCCAACGGACTAGCGGGAGAAGAGAGACCCAGTACTTC	CASSQRTSGRRETQYF
TRBJ2-7	.	TRBV2	.	14	TGTGCCAGCAGTGGTACAGGGTCCCCCTACGAGCAGTACTTC	CASSGTGSPYEQYF
TRBJ1-6	TRBD1	TRBV4-2	many	15	TGTGCCAGCAGCCCCAACAGGGGATCGAATTCACCCCTCCACTTT	CASSPNRGSNSPLHF
TRBJ2-5	TRBD1	TRBV3-1	many	14	TGTGCCAGCAGCCAAAGAGGGGGCGGGGAGACCCAGTACTTC	CASSQRGGGETQYF
TRBJ1-6	.	TRBV11-2	few	14	TGTGCCAGCAGCTTCAAACAGAATAATTCACCCCTCCACTTT	CASSFKQNNSPLHF
TRBJ1-6	TRBD1	TRBV5-1	many	13	TGCGCCAGCACCCCGGGACAGAGGTCACCCCTCCACTTT	CASTPGQRSPLHF
TRBJ2-5	.	TRBV14	many	12	TGTGCCAGCAGCCAATTCCAAGAGACCCAGTACTTC	CASSQFQETQYF